The TCR beta chain described here comes from a study of cytomegalovirus exposure and HLA in healthy donors. The primer mix had 60 Vbeta and 13 Jbeta primers. Assay: immunoSEQ multiplex PCR; the TCRdb copy retains only in-frame clones and omits some. Of about 210,000 clones in the sample, 75% to 80% were seen once. The sample taken for sequencing was PBMCs. The source is a male donor in good health and CMV-seronegative.

CDR3 coding DNA: TGTGCCAGCAGCTTGGGGGGATCCTATGGCTACACCTTC. This sequence encodes CASSLGGSYGYTF. V usage is TRBV7-9 and J usage is TRBJ1-2; D perhaps matches TRBD1 (5 bases). Germline lookup yields CDR1 SEHNR and CDR2 FQNEAQ (reference sequence). The CDR3 runs 13 residues. The V gene lost 3 bases and the J gene lost 4 bases, with 9 bases spanning the gap.